Listed here are 22 T cell receptor beta chains from one sample, sequenced in a study of identical twins. TCRdb re-called the 5' RACE reads with MiXCR, one entry per CDR3 protein. This sample carries some 1,700,000 distinct CDR3 sequences, 25% to 35% of them seen once, and the ten largest clones take approximately 0.29%. Sequencing input: cord blood. The receptors derive from a newborn girl in good health.

V and J are TRBV14 and TRBJ1-3; D may be TRBD1 (6 bases). Germline V gene data show CDR1 as SGHDN and CDR2 as FVKESK. Trimming pared 4 bases from V and 0 bases from J, leaving 10 bases between. The CDR3 sequence is 15 residues long. The CDR3 sequence is CASSRQVLSGNTIYF. In DNA, the CDR3 is TGTGCCAGCAGCCGACAGGTCCTCTCTGGAAACACCATATATTTT.

In its sample, this clonotype was seen a few times. V and J are TRBV7-8 and TRBJ1-4, with D possibly matching TRBD1 (6 bases). Trimming took 2 bases from V and 12 from J, leaving 13 bases between them. The germline CDR1 and CDR2 sequences are SGHVS and FQNEAQ. The CDR3 length is 13 residues. This CDR3 is CASSLRAPGELFF. The CDR3 DNA follows: TGTGCCAGCAGCTTACGGGCCCCAGGGGAACTGTTTTTT.

This chain uses TRBV2 with TRBJ2-1, with TRBD2 identical over 7 bases. The germline V gene encodes CDR1 SNHLY and CDR2 FYNNEI. Trimming took 0 bases from V and 8 from J; bases not matched to a gene: 10. The CDR3 is 16 amino acids. CDR3: CASSEARLAGWDEQFF. CDR3 nucleotides: TGTGCCAGCAGTGAAGCGAGACTAGCCGGGTGGGATGAGCAGTTCTTC.

This clonotype has just a few counts. J is TRBJ2-1 and V is TRBV6-5, with D possibly TRBD2 on 5 matching bases. Trimming took off 0 bases at V and 1 base at J, with 13 bases between the two ends. The germline V gene has CDR1 MNHEY and CDR2 SVGAGI. The CDR3 is made up of 17 amino acids. The CDR3 sequence: CASSYSSRGLSYNEQFF. For the CDR3, the DNA is TGTGCCAGCAGTTACTCAAGTCGGGGTTTATCCTACAATGAGCAGTTCTTC.

V and J are TRBV6-1 and TRBJ2-1; 8 nucleotides line up with TRBD1. The CDR3 runs to 13 residues. CDR1 and CDR2 from the germline V gene are MNHNS and SASEGT. V dropped 11 bases and J dropped 13; count of bases not matched to a gene: 16. CDR3 coding DNA: TGTGCCGCCACCGACAGGGGTTCAAAGACCCAGTTCTTC. Its translation is CAATDRGSKTQFF.

This clonotype was counted ten times or more. This chain links TRBV29-1 with TRBJ2-3; 7 bases align to TRBD2. Unmatched junction bases numbered 5, after V lost 7 bases and J lost 7 bases. Germline V gene data show CDR1 as SQVTM and CDR2 as ANQGSEA. The CDR3 has 11 residues. The DNA for the CDR3 is TGCAGCGCCGAGGGAGGGAATACGCAGTATTTT. It yields the protein CSAEGGNTQYF.

This clonotype was picked up a small number of times. The gene calls are TRBV7-2 and TRBJ1-4; D is perhaps TRBD1 (5 bases). In germline, CDR1 is SGHTA, CDR2 FQGNSA. V lost 5 bases and J lost 0, with 13 bases in between. This CDR3 is built from 16 residues. This CDR3 reads CASSRDYLTTNEKLFF. The CDR3 coding sequence is TGTGCCAGCAGCAGGGACTACCTTACAACTAATGAAAAACTGTTTTTT.

As concerns this clonotype: A much larger clone lies a single base off, so this may be a read error. The V gene is TRBV29-1, the J gene TRBJ1-2; the D is unclear. Germline CDR1 SQVTM, CDR2 ANQGSEA. The CDR3 has 12 amino acids. DNA for the CDR3: TGCAGCATTGATGGCGGAAGCTATGGCTACACCTTC. Residues: CSIDGGSYGYTF.

The chain couples TRBV28 to TRBJ2-2, with 11 bases matching TRBD2. The junction had 4 bases not matched to a gene; V was cut back by 3 bases and J by 4 bases. Germline V gene sequence: CDR1 MDHEN, CDR2 SYDVKM. The CDR3 length is 16 residues. The CDR3 spells CASSFPLAGGTGELFF. In nucleotides, the CDR3 is TGTGCCAGCAGTTTTCCCCTAGCGGGAGGCACCGGGGAGCTGTTTTTT.

This rearrangement joins TRBV3-1 to TRBJ2-7; D not resolved. Germline values: CDR1 LGHDT, CDR2 YNNKEL (reference sequence). The V and J ends lost 1 base and 4 bases respectively, with 17 bases between them. The CDR3 is 16 residues long. The CDR3 sequence is CASSQAAPRFGYEQYF. The CDR3 coding sequence is TGTGCCAGCAGCCAAGCTGCGCCCCGGTTTGGTTACGAGCAGTACTTC.

J is TRBJ1-4 and V is TRBV3-1, with unresolved D. The CDR3 is 14 amino acids. Trimming took off 4 bases at V and 0 bases at J, with 6 bases between the two ends. Germline V gene lookup returns CDR1 LGHDT and CDR2 YNNKEL (reference sequence). Here the CDR3 DNA reads TGTGCCAGCAGCCCGAGATCAACTAATGAAAAACTGTTTTTT. Amino acids: CASSPRSTNEKLFF. The variable domain in full, completed from reference TRBV3-1 and TRBJ1-4, reads DTAVSQTPKYLVTQMGNDKSIKCEQNLGHDTMYWYKQDSKKFLKIMFSYNNKELIINETVPNRFSPKSPDKAHLNLHINSLELGDSAVYFCASSPRSTNEKLFFGSGTQLSVL.

This clonotype was observed a few times. The V call is TRBV13, the J call TRBJ1-1, with 8 bases fitting TRBD1. V dropped 5 bases and J dropped 0; count of bases not matched to a gene: 8. This CDR3 contains 16 residues. Germline V gene data show CDR1 as PRHDT and CDR2 as FYEKMQ (reference sequence). The CDR3 coding sequence is TGTGCCAGCAGCCCCGGACAGGGCCTTATGAACACTGAAGCTTTCTTT. As protein: CASSPGQGLMNTEAFF.

The V gene is TRBV20-1, the J gene TRBJ1-2; D not resolved. Germline CDR1 is DFQATT and CDR2 is SNEGSKA (reference sequence). This CDR3 is 14 amino acids long. Trimming cost V 0 bases and J 1 base, with 9 bases left between them. The CDR3 DNA follows: TGCAGTGCTAGAGATAACAGTTTTAACTATGGCTACACCTTC. Amino acid sequence: CSARDNSFNYGYTF.

V is TRBV20-1 and J is TRBJ1-5, with D hard to call. The CDR3 runs 12 residues. The germline V gene has CDR1 DFQATT and CDR2 SNEGSKA (reference sequence). Between the trimmed V and J ends, which lost 4 bases and 7 bases, there was a span of 11 bases. The CDR3 protein is CSAKERRQPQHF. The CDR3 DNA reads TGCAGTGCTAAGGAACGGCGGCAGCCCCAGCATTTT.

The CDR3 reads CASSFRGGYLHEQYF. CDR3 sequence (DNA): TGCGCCAGCAGCTTCAGGGGGGGCTATCTGCACGAGCAGTACTTC. J is TRBJ2-7 and V is TRBV5-1; the D gene could be TRBD1 or TRBD2 (7 bases each). Between the trimmed V and J ends, which lost 2 bases and 5 bases, there was a span of 17 bases. CDR1 SGHRS and CDR2 YFSETQ come from the germline V gene. This CDR3 region has 15 residues.

The rearrangement links TRBV30 to TRBJ1-2; 8 bases map to TRBD1. CDR3 size: 14 residues. CDR1 GTSNPN and CDR2 SVGIG come from the germline V gene (reference sequence). The junction had 10 bases not matched to a gene; V was cut back by 4 bases and J by 6 bases. CDR3 amino acids: CAWTLQGAGNGYTF. CDR3 in DNA: TGTGCCTGGACACTCCAGGGGGCAGGGAATGGCTACACCTTC.

The chain uses TRBV25-1 and TRBJ1-2; D is ambiguous. V was clipped by 1 base and J by 8 bases, with 17 bases between them. Germline V gives CDR1 MGHDK, CDR2 SYGVNS. CDR3 length equals 15 residues. The CDR3 loop reads CASSEFPGSFGGYTF. For the CDR3, the DNA is TGTGCCAGCAGTGAATTCCCCGGCAGCTTCGGCGGCTACACCTTC.

The chain combines TRBV2 with TRBJ2-3; perhaps TRBD1 as D (8 bases). CDR1 SNHLY and CDR2 FYNNEI come from the germline V gene. The ends were cut back, 7 bases at V and 4 bases at J, with 18 bases in the middle. This CDR3 comprises 15 residues. The CDR3 is CASTPQGGLADTQYF. Written as DNA, the CDR3 is TGTGCCAGCACCCCACAGGGGGGGTTAGCAGATACGCAGTATTTT. The whole variable domain, remainder taken from reference TRBV2 and TRBJ2-3, is EPEVTQTPSHQVTQMGQEVILRCVPISNHLYFYWYRQILGQKVEFLVSFYNNEISEKSEIFDDQFSVERPDGSNFTLKIRSTKLEDSAMYFCASTPQGGLADTQYFGPGTRLTVL.

The chain couples TRBV4-1 to TRBJ2-3; weak D call: TRBD1 (6 bases). Germline V CDR1 and CDR2: MGHRA, YSYEKL. V was pared by 0 bases and J by 1 base, with 17 bases between. This CDR3 comprises 18 residues. The CDR3 DNA reads TGCGCCAGCAGCCAAGATCCCTGGACAGCTTTACGCACAGATACGCAGTATTTT. Residues: CASSQDPWTALRTDTQYF.

The chain is built from TRBV20-1 and TRBJ2-4; TRBD1 might be the D (5 bases). The CDR3 runs to 15 residues. Trimming removed 4 bases at V and 0 bases at J, with 13 bases between. Germline V gene data show CDR1 as DFQATT and CDR2 as SNEGSKA (reference sequence). CDR3 region: CSAKTVLLAKNIQYF. As DNA, the CDR3 is TGCAGTGCTAAGACAGTCTTACTAGCCAAAAACATTCAGTACTTC.

In this sample, this clonotype turned up a few times. This chain connects TRBV7-9 to TRBJ1-1; 9 bases match TRBD1. V lost 5 bases to trimming and J lost 3 bases; unmatched junction nucleotides: 10. The CDR3 has 16 residues. Germline values: CDR1 SEHNR, CDR2 FQNEAQ (reference sequence). The CDR3 loop reads CASSPVGRTGDTEAFF. CDR3 in DNA: TGTGCCAGCAGCCCTGTGGGTCGGACAGGGGACACTGAAGCTTTCTTT.

The rearrangement links TRBV3-1 to TRBJ1-1; D remains unclear. The ends were cut back, 4 bases at V and 0 bases at J, with 12 bases in the middle. CDR1 is LGHDT, CDR2 YNNKEL, per germline (reference sequence). The CDR3 runs 15 residues. The DNA of the CDR3 is TGTGCCAGCAGCCGAGCACAACCGATGAACACTGAAGCTTTCTTT. Its translation: CASSRAQPMNTEAFF.